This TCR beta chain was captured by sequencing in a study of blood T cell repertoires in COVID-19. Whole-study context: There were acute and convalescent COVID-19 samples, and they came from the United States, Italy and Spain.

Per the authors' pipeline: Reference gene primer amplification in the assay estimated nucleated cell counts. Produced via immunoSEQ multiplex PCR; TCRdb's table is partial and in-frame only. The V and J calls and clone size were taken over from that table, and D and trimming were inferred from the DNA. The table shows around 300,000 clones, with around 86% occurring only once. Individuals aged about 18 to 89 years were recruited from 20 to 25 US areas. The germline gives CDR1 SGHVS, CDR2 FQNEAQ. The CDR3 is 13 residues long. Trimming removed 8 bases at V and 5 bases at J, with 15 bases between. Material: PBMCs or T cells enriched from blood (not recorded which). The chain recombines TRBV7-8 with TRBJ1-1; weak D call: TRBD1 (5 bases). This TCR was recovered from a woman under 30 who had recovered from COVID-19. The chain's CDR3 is CASRGEGRTEAFF. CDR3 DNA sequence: TGTGCCAGCCGGGGGGAGGGGAGAACTGAAGCTTTCTTT.